Following are 23 T cell receptor beta chains from one sample sequenced in a study of T-cell reconstitution after alpha-beta-depleted transplantation in children. TCRbeta library preparation incorporated unique molecular identifiers. TCRdb re-derived calls from the PCR reads in MiXCR, one entry per CDR3 protein. The sample shows 600,000 to 700,000 distinct CDR3 sequences, 15% to 20% of them seen only once. This material consisted of PBMCs from the stem cell graft donor, taken from the stem cell graft. The receptors were sampled from a human donor who donated a stem cell graft to a child with acute myeloid leukemia.

Details on this clonotype: A much larger clone differs by one base, so this may be a read error. The chain combines TRBV15 with TRBJ2-5; 7 bases are a match to TRBD1. The germline V gene encodes CDR1 LNHNV and CDR2 YYDKDF (reference sequence). The CDR3 runs 17 residues. V shed 0 bases and J 1 base; nucleotides not matched to a gene: 8. CDR3 in DNA: TGTGCCACCAGCAGAGATCAGGGGGAGATGTGCCAAGAGACCCAGTACTTC. Protein sequence: CATSRDQGEMCQETQYF.

The chain couples TRBV7-2 to TRBJ1-2; D is perhaps TRBD1 (5 bases). Per the germline V gene, CDR1 is SGHTA and CDR2 is FQGNSA. V gave up 2 bases and J gave up 6 bases, with 16 bases separating them. The CDR3 is 15 residues long. CDR3 sequence reads: CASSLIGTGKDGYTF. DNA for the CDR3: TGTGCCAGCAGCTTAATCGGGACGGGGAAAGATGGCTACACCTTC.

This clonotype has more than one count but fewer than ten. The chain has TRBV5-1 and TRBJ2-1; TRBD1 matches 7 bases. The V and J ends lost 2 bases and 4 bases, in that order; junction bases with no gene match: 9. The CDR3 is 16 amino acids. CDR1 is SGHRS, CDR2 YFSETQ, per germline. DNA of the CDR3: TGCGCCAGCAGCTTCTCCGGGACAGCCGATTACAATGAGCAGTTCTTC. This encodes CASSFSGTADYNEQFF.

This clonotype was detected many times. The CDR3 coding sequence is TGCAGCGTTGAATTTGGGGGGAGGAGCTCCTACGAGCAGTACTTC. Translating it yields CSVEFGGRSSYEQYF. The chain carries TRBV29-1 and TRBJ2-7; TRBD2 is a possible D gene (6 bases). V was pared by 2 bases and J by 0 bases, with 14 bases between. Germline lookup yields CDR1 SQVTM and CDR2 ANQGSEA. The CDR3 is 15 residues long.

In its sample, this clonotype was seen a few times. The V gene is TRBV18, the J gene TRBJ1-1, with D unresolved. CDR1 and CDR2 from the germline V gene are KGHSH and LQKENI. V was trimmed by 0 bases and J by 5 bases, leaving 10 bases between them. The CDR3 loop spans 14 amino acids. CDR3 nucleotides: TGTGCCAGCTCACCACCGATTGGGAGGACTGAAGCTTTCTTT. It encodes CASSPPIGRTEAFF.

This clonotype was detected many times. CDR3 protein: CASSLGGSLEYEQYF. The CDR3 DNA sequence: TGTGCCAGCAGCCTCGGAGGGAGCTTGGAGTACGAGCAGTACTTC. The genes are TRBV7-6 and TRBJ2-7, with a tentative D call TRBD2 (6 bases). Germline CDR1 and CDR2: SGHVS and FNYEAQ. The length of the CDR3 is 15 residues. Trimming took 5 bases from V and 4 from J, leaving 18 bases between them.

This clonotype came up many times. The gene calls are TRBV6-6 and TRBJ2-7; no clear D gene. CDR3 length: 13 residues. Germline-derived CDR1 and CDR2 are MNHNY and SVGAGI (reference sequence). The V and J ends lost 4 bases and 2 bases respectively, with 9 bases between them. CDR3 in amino acids: CASSSPNPYEQYF. In DNA form, the CDR3 reads TGTGCCAGCAGTTCCCCGAATCCCTACGAGCAGTACTTC.

This clonotype was observed many times. The chain has TRBV20-1 and TRBJ1-5, with a weak D call TRBD1 (5 bases). Germline values: CDR1 DFQATT, CDR2 SNEGSKA (reference sequence). V lost 1 base and J 1 base, leaving 14 bases between the germline ends. This CDR3 region has 16 residues. The CDR3: CSARASPRVSNQPQHF. The DNA of the CDR3 is TGCAGTGCTAGAGCCAGCCCCAGGGTGAGCAATCAGCCCCAGCATTTT.

This clonotype was detected ten times or more. This chain joins TRBV29-1 and TRBJ2-5, with TRBD1 matching 10 bases. CDR1 and CDR2 (germline): SQVTM, ANQGSEA. The CDR3 has 15 amino acids. J was trimmed by 5 bases and V by 4 bases; bases with no gene match: 10. The CDR3 is CSVVPLDRGKETQYF. As DNA, the CDR3 is TGCAGCGTTGTTCCTCTGGACAGGGGGAAGGAGACCCAGTACTTC.

The J gene is TRBJ2-2, the V gene TRBV6-1; D not resolved. The CDR3 consists of 14 residues. Trimming removed 3 bases at V and 6 bases at J, with 11 bases between. Germline loops: CDR1 MNHNS, CDR2 SASEGT. The CDR3 DNA follows: TGTGCCAGCAGTGAGGCGGAAGAATCCGGGGAGCTGTTTTTT. Protein sequence: CASSEAEESGELFF.

The chain joins TRBV24-1 to TRBJ1-5, with 8 bases aligning to TRBD1. This CDR3 has 14 amino acids. Germline loops: CDR1 KGHDR, CDR2 SFDVKD. V trimming: 9 bases; J trimming: 1 base; junction bases outside the gene matches: 4. The CDR3 coding sequence is TGTGCCACCCAGGACAGGGCGAGCAATCAGCCCCAGCATTTT. Amino acid sequence: CATQDRASNQPQHF.

About this clonotype: Since a much larger clone is just one base distant, this may be a read error. This chain connects TRBV12-3 or TRBV12-4 to TRBJ2-3; possible D gene TRBD1, 5 bases. V lost 3 bases and J 0 bases, leaving 7 bases between the germline ends. The CDR3 runs 14 residues. CDR3 in amino acids: CASSFRASTDTQYF. The CDR3 DNA sequence: TGTGCCAGCAGTTTCAGGGCCAGCACAGATACGCAGTATTTT.

This clonotype came up many times. V usage is TRBV20-1 and J usage is TRBJ1-4; D is unclear. The CDR3 contains 13 residues. Germline lookup yields CDR1 DFQATT and CDR2 SNEGSKA (reference sequence). DNA for the CDR3: TGCGGGCTGGGGTCTACAACTAATGAAAAACTGTTTTTT. Its translation is CGLGSTTNEKLFF.

This clonotype turned up a few times. The rearrangement joins TRBV6-2 or TRBV6-3 to TRBJ1-6; D is uncertain. The CDR3 has 14 amino acids. Trimming shortened V by 5 bases and J by 3 bases, and 8 bases separated the two germline ends. Germline-derived CDR1 and CDR2 are MNHEY and SVGEGT. The DNA of the CDR3 is TGTGCCAGCAGTAGCGAAGTCTATAATTCACCCCTCCACTTT. It yields the protein CASSSEVYNSPLHF.

The chain employs TRBV29-1 and TRBJ1-4, with a possible D match to TRBD1 (6 bases). Deletions cut 0 bases from V and 7 bases from J, with 12 bases between. The CDR3 spans 14 residues. Looked up from germline, CDR1 is SQVTM and CDR2 is ANQGSEA. The CDR3 DNA reads TGCAGCGTTGAAGAGGGAGGGGGTGGTGAAAAACTGTTTTTT. Translating it yields CSVEEGGGGEKLFF.

About this clonotype itself: A much larger clone lies a single base off, so this may be a read error. The chain recombines TRBV12-3 or TRBV12-4 with TRBJ2-4; D unclear. The CDR3 is 14 amino acids. Trimming pared 3 bases from V and 4 bases from J, leaving 10 bases between. CDR3 coding DNA: TGTGCCAGCAGTTTCAGGAAAGGGAAAAACATTCAGTACTTC. Its protein product is CASSFRKGKNIQYF.

At least ten counts were recorded for this clonotype. This chain joins TRBV20-1 and TRBJ1-2; the D is unclear. Trimming left V 7 bases short and J 4 bases short, with 13 bases between. Germline CDR1 is DFQATT and CDR2 is SNEGSKA (reference sequence). This CDR3 has 12 amino acids. The DNA of the CDR3 is TGCAGTGTATGGGAACAGACCTATGGCTACACCTTC. Translated, it gives CSVWEQTYGYTF.

The chain carries TRBV4-3 and TRBJ1-5; D remains ambiguous. Germline values: CDR1 LGHNA, CDR2 YSLEER. Trimming cost V 0 bases and J 7 bases, with 10 bases left between them. There are 14 residues in the CDR3. CDR3 residues: CASSQDRVDQPQHF. The CDR3 region has the DNA TGCGCCAGCAGCCAAGATCGGGTGGACCAGCCCCAGCATTTT.

This chain links TRBV9 with TRBJ2-5; 9 positions agree with TRBD2. This CDR3 region has 14 residues. The ends lost 6 bases at V and 4 bases at J; junction bases unmatched: 7. The V gene's germline CDR1 is SGDLS and CDR2 YYNGEE. The CDR3 here is CASNRGGARETQYF. CDR3 in DNA: TGTGCCAGCAACCGCGGGGGGGCCCGAGAGACCCAGTACTTC.

A note on this clonotype: Because the CDR3's place on the DNA is in doubt, the DNA is left out and the CDR3 is given as listed by TCRdb. The CDR3 reads CASSSSTGHPYEQYF. The chain links TRBV27 to TRBJ2-7; the listed D gene, TRBD1, was not tested against the DNA. The germline V gene has CDR1 MNHEY and CDR2 SMNVEV (reference sequence). Ends included, the CDR3 has 15 residues.

The chain is built from TRBV11-2 and TRBJ2-3; 7 bases line up with TRBD1. Germline V CDR1 and CDR2: SGHAT, FQNNGV. V trimming: 5 bases; J trimming: 2 bases; junction bases outside the gene matches: 4. This CDR3 region has 14 residues. The CDR3 spells CASSPGQLTDTQYF. In DNA, the CDR3 is TGTGCCAGCAGCCCGGGACAGCTCACAGATACGCAGTATTTT.

This clonotype was found many times. V gene TRBV4-2 combines with J gene TRBJ1-2, with D perhaps matching TRBD1 (5 bases). V dropped 4 bases and J dropped 4 bases, with 16 bases sitting between them. The CDR3 runs 15 residues. CDR1 is LGHNA, CDR2 YNFKEQ, per germline. The CDR3 sequence: CASSPGDGYGYGYTF. CDR3 DNA: TGTGCCAGCAGCCCCGGGGACGGTTATGGCTATGGCTACACCTTC.

V usage is TRBV5-6 and J usage is TRBJ2-1; 12 bases align to TRBD1. The ends lost 0 bases at V and 3 bases at J; junction bases unmatched: 10. Germline loops: CDR1 SGHDT, CDR2 YYEEEE. CDR3 length equals 19 residues. The CDR3 spells CASSLAGTGGFSIYNEQFF. For the CDR3, the DNA is TGTGCCAGCAGCTTGGCCGGGACAGGGGGCTTTTCTATCTACAATGAGCAGTTCTTC.